This T cell receptor (beta chain) was identified in a study of T cell changes during pregnancy in multiple sclerosis. The assay was immunoSEQ multiplex PCR, and TCRdb's table has in-frame clones only and misses some. The data show around 72,000 clones, 90% to 95% seen once. This clone was picked up one time. The V gene end was trimmed by 3 bases and the J gene end by 2 bases; junction bases not matched to a gene: 6. Germline lookup yields CDR1 SGHRS and CDR2 YFSETQ. This CDR3 comprises 15 residues. The starting material was peripheral blood, obtained in the third trimester of pregnancy. The sequence came from a female donor in good health, enrolled as a control in a pregnancy study. This sequence joins TRBV5-1 and TRBJ2-7, with 9 bases lining up with TRBD1. The CDR3 region has the DNA TGCGCCAGCAGCTCTGACAGGGGGGCGGCCTACGAGCAGTACTTC. Its translation is CASSSDRGAAYEQYF.